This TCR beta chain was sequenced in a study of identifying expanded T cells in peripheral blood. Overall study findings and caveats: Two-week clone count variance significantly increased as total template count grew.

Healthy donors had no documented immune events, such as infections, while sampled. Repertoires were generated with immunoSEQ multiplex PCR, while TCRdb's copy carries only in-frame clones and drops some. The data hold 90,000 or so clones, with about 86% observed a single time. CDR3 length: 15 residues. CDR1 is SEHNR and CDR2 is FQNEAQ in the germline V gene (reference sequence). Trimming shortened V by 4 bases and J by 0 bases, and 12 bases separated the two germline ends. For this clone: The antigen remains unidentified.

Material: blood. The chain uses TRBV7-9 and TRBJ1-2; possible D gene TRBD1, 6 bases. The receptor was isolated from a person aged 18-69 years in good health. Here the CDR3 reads CASSSHRVSNYGYTF. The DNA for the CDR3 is TGTGCCAGCAGCTCTCACAGGGTCTCTAACTATGGCTACACCTTC.